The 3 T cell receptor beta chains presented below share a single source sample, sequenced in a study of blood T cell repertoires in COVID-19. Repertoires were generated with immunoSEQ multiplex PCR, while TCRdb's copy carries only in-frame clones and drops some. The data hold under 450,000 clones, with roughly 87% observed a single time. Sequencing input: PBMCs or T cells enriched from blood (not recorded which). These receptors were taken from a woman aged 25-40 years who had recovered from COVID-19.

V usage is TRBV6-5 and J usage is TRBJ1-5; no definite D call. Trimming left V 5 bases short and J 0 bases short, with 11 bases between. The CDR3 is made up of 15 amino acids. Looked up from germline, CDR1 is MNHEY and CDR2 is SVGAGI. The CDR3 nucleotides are TGTGCCAGCAGTCCCCAGAGACATAGCAATCAGCCCCAGCATTTT. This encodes CASSPQRHSNQPQHF.

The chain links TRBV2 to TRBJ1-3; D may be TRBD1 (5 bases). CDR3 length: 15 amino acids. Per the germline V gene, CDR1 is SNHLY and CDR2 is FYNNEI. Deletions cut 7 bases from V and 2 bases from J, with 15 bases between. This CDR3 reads CASTLTGPAGNTIYF. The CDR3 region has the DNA TGTGCCAGCACCCTAACAGGACCCGCTGGAAACACCATATATTTT.

CDR3 sequence: CASSSGTGAFF. The CDR3 nucleotides read TGTGCCAGCAGCTCCGGGACAGGAGCTTTCTTT. The genes are TRBV7-9 and TRBJ1-1; 8 bases map to TRBD1. Germline assignment: CDR1 SEHNR and CDR2 FQNEAQ (reference sequence). V was pared by 4 bases and J by 10 bases, with 2 bases of the junction left unmatched. The CDR3 contains 11 residues.